Following are 31 T cell receptor beta chains from one sample sequenced in a study of T cells in Graves' hyperthyroidism and ophthalmopathy (dated by TCRdb to about 2019). Library construction relied on multiplex PCR. For sequencing, an Illumina HiSeq 2000 was employed. The TCR beta CDR3 regions were amplified from RNA transcripts. The TCR CDR3 was subjected to a first round of RT-PCR using the HTBI primer set and the Qiagen OneStep RT-PCR kit. TCRdb trimmed the raw reads at Q25, called clones with MiXCR and kept productive beta chains. A single entry per CDR3 protein holds the most common genes and DNA from its merged rows. The sample profile shows roughly 580,000 distinct CDR3 sequences; approximately 44% of them were found once. The leading ten clones occupy 8.2% of the sample. The material sequenced was peripheral blood or thyroid tissue (not recorded which). Receptors were obtained from a woman aged 18-29 years with Graves' hyperthyroidism. Donor details come from another sample of the same person, matched by shared clones.

This clonotype was observed a single time. This may be a read error: a much more frequent sequence differs by one nucleotide. The chain links TRBV29-1 to TRBJ1-1; perhaps TRBD1 as D (6 bases). This CDR3 is built from 13 residues. The V gene lost 6 bases and the J gene lost 6 bases, with 17 bases spanning the gap. Germline values: CDR1 SQVTM, CDR2 ANQGSEA. The CDR3 nucleotides are TGCAGCGTAAAGGGGGACCTTAACGCTGAAGCTTTCTTT. Protein sequence: CSVKGDLNAEAFF.

The chain couples TRBV7-2 to TRBJ2-1, with 12 positions matching TRBD2. The J call may be mistaken, given a closer DNA end match to TRBJ2-7. The CDR3 spans 15 residues. From germline, CDR1 is SGHTA and CDR2 FQGNSA. CDR3: CASSKTSGSLNEQYF. For the CDR3, the DNA is TGTGCCAGCAGCAAGACTAGCGGGAGCCTCAATGAGCAGTACTTC.

In this sample, this clonotype turned up a few times. The J gene is TRBJ2-2, the V gene TRBV2; D gene uncertain. The CDR3 runs to 13 residues. The ends were cut back, 6 bases at V and 6 bases at J, with 11 bases in the middle. Looked up from germline, CDR1 is SNHLY and CDR2 is FYNNEI. CDR3 loop: CASRDRPAGELFF. In DNA form, the CDR3 reads TGTGCCAGCAGAGATCGTCCGGCCGGGGAGCTGTTTTTT.

Many counts were recorded for this clonotype. This rearrangement joins TRBV15 to TRBJ1-4; D unclear. V gave up 1 base and J gave up 0 bases, with 9 bases separating them. This CDR3 is 16 amino acids long. Germline CDR1 reads LNHNV; CDR2 reads YYDKDF (reference sequence). The CDR3 protein is CATSRVLSATNEKLFF. As DNA, the CDR3 is TGTGCCACCAGCAGAGTCTTAAGCGCAACTAATGAAAAACTGTTTTTT. Complete variable domain (other parts from reference TRBV15 and TRBJ1-4): DAMVIQNPRYQVTQFGKPVTLSCSQTLNHNVMYWYQQKSSQAPKLLFHYYDKDFNNEADTPDNFQSRRPNTSFCFLDIRSPGLGDTAMYLCATSRVLSATNEKLFFGSGTQLSVL.

The rearrangement uses TRBV10-3 and TRBJ1-2; 7 nucleotides agree with TRBD1. The germline CDR1 and CDR2 sequences are ENHRY and SYGVKD. The CDR3 is made up of 12 amino acids. The junction had 4 bases not matched to a gene; V was cut back by 8 bases and J by 4 bases. The CDR3 DNA sequence: TGTGCCATCGGACAGGAGGCCTATGGCTACACCTTC. Encoded protein: CAIGQEAYGYTF.

This clonotype showed up many times. This sequence joins TRBV15 and TRBJ1-5; D is unresolved. V was clipped by 4 bases and J by 4 bases, with 11 bases between them. The CDR3 extends over 14 amino acids. From germline, CDR1 is LNHNV and CDR2 YYDKDF (reference sequence). The CDR3 DNA is TGTGCCACCAGCATCTCCAGCGTTAATCAGCCCCAGCATTTT. This gives the protein CATSISSVNQPQHF.

The J gene is TRBJ1-1, the V gene TRBV12-5; D not resolved. The V end lost 2 bases, the J end lost 4 bases, and 11 bases lay between the germline ends. The CDR3 is 14 residues long. From germline, CDR1 is LGHNT and CDR2 FRNRAP. The CDR3: CASGLQGGSTEAFF. Written as DNA, the CDR3 is TGTGCTAGTGGTTTGCAAGGAGGGAGCACTGAAGCTTTCTTT. The full variable domain, its missing parts supplied by reference TRBV12-5 and TRBJ1-1, is DARVTQTPRHKVTEMGQEVTMRCQPILGHNTVFWYRQTMMQGLELLAYFRNRAPLDDSGMPKDRFSAEMPDATLATLKIQPSEPRDSAVYFCASGLQGGSTEAFFGQGTRLTVV.

This chain links TRBV7-9 with TRBJ2-7, with a weak D call TRBD1 (6 bases). The germline gives CDR1 SEHNR, CDR2 FQNEAQ (reference sequence). The length of the CDR3 is 17 residues. V was clipped by 7 bases and J by 0 bases, with 22 bases between them. CDR3 protein: CASTTLQGHGSSYEQYF. The DNA for the CDR3 is TGTGCCAGCACCACTCTACAGGGACACGGTAGCTCCTACGAGCAGTACTTC.

This clonotype has more than one count but fewer than ten. This chain joins TRBV5-6 and TRBJ2-5, with 9 nucleotides matching TRBD1. The CDR3 extends over 16 amino acids. Germline CDR1 SGHDT, CDR2 YYEEEE. The V segment lost 4 bases and the J segment 2 bases; nucleotides outside the gene matches: 9. CDR3 nucleotides: TGTGCCAGCAGCAAAGACAGGGGGACTAATCAAGAGACCCAGTACTTC. Amino acids: CASSKDRGTNQETQYF.

This clonotype showed up many times. The chain is built from TRBV10-3 and TRBJ1-5, with a possible D match to TRBD1 (6 bases). V was cut by 11 bases and J by 6 bases, with 14 bases left in between. Germline assignment: CDR1 ENHRY and CDR2 SYGVKD. The CDR3 covers 12 residues. In DNA form, the CDR3 reads TGTGCCTCCGGGGGGGGCGGTCAGCCCCAGCATTTT. Its translation: CASGGGGQPQHF.

The chain combines TRBV2 with TRBJ1-1; 10 bases map to TRBD1. The germline gives CDR1 SNHLY, CDR2 FYNNEI. The length of the CDR3 is 13 residues. The ends lost 11 bases at V and 3 bases at J; junction bases unmatched: 6. CDR3 protein: CARTGTGDTEAFF. The DNA for the CDR3 is TGTGCCCGCACCGGGACAGGGGACACTGAAGCTTTCTTT.

As to this clonotype: A much larger clone is a single base away; this may be a read error. The rearrangement links TRBV2 to TRBJ1-2; unclear D gene. Germline CDR1 is SNHLY and CDR2 is FYNNEI. This CDR3 has 13 amino acids. This CDR3 reads CAGSDRAIQGYTF. For the CDR3, the DNA is TGTGCCGGCAGTGACCGGGCTATTCAAGGCTACACCTTC.

This sequence joins TRBV2 and TRBJ2-2; D not resolved. Trimming shortened V by 3 bases and J by 5 bases, and 10 bases separated the two germline ends. CDR3 length: 14 residues. CDR1 is SNHLY and CDR2 is FYNNEI in the germline V gene. This CDR3 is CASSDAQGTGELFF. Written as DNA, the CDR3 is TGTGCCAGCAGTGATGCTCAAGGAACCGGGGAGCTGTTTTTT.

The CDR3 DNA is TGTGCCAGCAGTTACTCGAGGGGGGCGCAGGGTCAGCCCCAGCATTTT. This translates into CASSYSRGAQGQPQHF. This rearrangement joins TRBV7-9 to TRBJ1-5; perhaps TRBD1 as D (6 bases). Between the trimmed V and J ends, which lost 6 bases and 6 bases, there was a span of 21 bases. The germline CDR1 and CDR2 sequences are SEHNR and FQNEAQ (reference sequence). The CDR3 consists of 16 residues. Full variable domain (remainder filled in from reference TRBV7-9 and TRBJ1-5): DTGVSQNPRHKITKRGQNVTFRCDPISEHNRLYWYRQTLGQGPEFLTYFQNEAQLEKSRLLSDRFSAERPKGSFSTLEIQRTEQGDSAMYLCASSYSRGAQGQPQHFGDGTRLSIL.

The V call is TRBV9, the J call TRBJ2-2; the match to TRBD1 covers 8 bases. Germline V gene lookup returns CDR1 SGDLS and CDR2 YYNGEE. This CDR3 is 16 amino acids long. Losses at the gene ends were 0 bases for V and 5 bases for J; bases not matched to a gene: 6. As DNA, the CDR3 is TGTGCCAGCAGCGTAGATCAGGGGGCGCGAACCGGGGAGCTGTTTTTT. This codes for CASSVDQGARTGELFF.

The gene calls are TRBV24-1 and TRBJ2-1, with D perhaps TRBD1 (6 bases). V was shortened by 3 bases and J by 8 bases, with 19 bases between the two germline ends. Germline lookup yields CDR1 KGHDR and CDR2 SFDVKD. The CDR3 runs to 16 residues. In DNA form, the CDR3 reads TGTGCCACCAGTGATACGGACAGTTCCCTTGACGATGAGCAGTTCTTC. Translated: CATSDTDSSLDDEQFF.

As concerns this clonotype: At one of its ends the junction is not consistent with the germline gene, which may arise from a read error. The DNA of the CDR3 is TGCAGTGCCGTTGGGGGTACGAACACTGAAGCTTCCTTT. This sequence encodes CSAVGGTNTEASF. V gene TRBV20-1 combines with J gene TRBJ1-1; tentatively, D is TRBD1 (5 bases). CDR1 is DFQATT and CDR2 is SNEGSKA in the germline V gene (reference sequence). The CDR3 contains 13 residues.

The gene calls are TRBV5-5 and TRBJ2-3; unclear D gene. Germline CDR1 SGHKS, CDR2 YYEKEE (reference sequence). This CDR3 contains 14 residues. V was cut by 4 bases and J by 5 bases, with 14 bases left in between. CDR3 protein: CASSRTAEGDTQYF. In DNA, the CDR3 is TGTGCCAGCAGCCGTACCGCGGAAGGAGATACGCAGTATTTT.

This clonotype has ten or more counts. The chain combines TRBV2 with TRBJ2-5; D perhaps matches TRBD1 (6 bases). The CDR3 is 13 amino acids. Trimming took 4 bases from V and 3 from J, leaving 9 bases between them. The germline V gene has CDR1 SNHLY and CDR2 FYNNEI. DNA of the CDR3: TGTGCCAGCAGTGGGACAGTGAAAGAGACCCAGTACTTC. Its translation is CASSGTVKETQYF.

This clonotype was counted ten times or more. The chain combines TRBV7-6 with TRBJ1-5, with 8 bases aligning to TRBD1. The germline V gene encodes CDR1 SGHVS and CDR2 FNYEAQ. CDR3 size: 14 residues. With 5 bases clipped from V and 2 bases from J, the junction kept 2 bases outside the gene matches. CDR3 nucleotides: TGTGCCAGCAGCCAGACAGGGGGCAATCAGCCCCAGCATTTT. Protein: CASSQTGGNQPQHF.

Points on this clonotype: A much larger clone lies one base from this, so it may be a read error. The chain couples TRBV29-1 to TRBJ2-2, with D perhaps matching TRBD2 (5 bases). The CDR3 totals 13 residues. Germline lookup yields CDR1 SQVTM and CDR2 ANQGSEA. This CDR3 reads CSAAGTAVGKLFF. CDR3 nucleotide sequence: TGCAGCGCTGCCGGCACCGCTGTCGGGAAGCTGTTTTTT.

The sample holds many counts of this clonotype. The chain joins TRBV20-1 to TRBJ2-6, with D unclear. CDR3 length: 14 amino acids. In germline, CDR1 is DFQATT, CDR2 SNEGSKA (reference sequence). The V and J ends lost 3 bases and 0 bases respectively, with 6 bases between them. CDR3 sequence (DNA): TGCAGTGCTAGCGAAAGCTCTGGGGCCAACGTCCTGACTTTC. Translating gives CSASESSGANVLTF.

The J gene is TRBJ2-5, the V gene TRBV7-9; perhaps TRBD1 as D (6 bases). Per germline, CDR1 SEHNR and CDR2 FQNEAQ (reference sequence). Trimming stripped 4 bases from V and 9 bases from J, with 18 bases between. This CDR3 is built from 14 residues. CDR3: CASSCRQGNQPQYF. The DNA of the CDR3 is TGTGCCAGCAGCTGCAGGCAGGGGAATCAGCCCCAGTACTTC.

This chain uses TRBV19 with TRBJ1-4; D not certain. Looked up from germline, CDR1 is LNHDA and CDR2 is SQIVND (reference sequence). Trimming removed 4 bases at V and 10 bases at J, with 16 bases between. The CDR3 is 14 amino acids. This CDR3 is CASSTRTVDVKLFF. CDR3 bases: TGTGCCAGTAGTACCCGGACCGTGGACGTAAAACTGTTTTTT.

V is TRBV7-2 and J is TRBJ2-5, with TRBD2 matching 7 bases. The CDR3 has 15 residues. Germline V CDR1 and CDR2: SGHTA, FQGNSA. V gave up 5 bases and J gave up 1 base; unmatched junction bases: 7. In DNA form, the CDR3 reads TGTGCCAGCAGCCCCGGGGAGGGCGTCCAAGAGACCCAGTACTTC. Amino acids: CASSPGEGVQETQYF.

Worth noting for this clonotype: The junction departs from the called germline gene at one end, perhaps through a read error. This chain links TRBV2 with TRBJ2-7, with 7 bases matching TRBD1. Germline V gene data show CDR1 as SNHLY and CDR2 as FYNNEI. CDR3 length: 13 amino acids. The CDR3 DNA reads as TGTGCCAGCAGTGGGACGACAGGGTACGAGCAGCACTTC. It is translated as CASSGTTGYEQHF.

The chain is built from TRBV7-9 and TRBJ1-2, with a tentative D call TRBD1 (5 bases). V shed 5 bases and J shed 5 bases, with 21 bases lying between them. Looked up from germline, CDR1 is SEHNR and CDR2 is FQNEAQ (reference sequence). This CDR3 has 16 residues. The DNA for the CDR3 is TGTGCCAGCAGCCAGCCCCGGGACCGGGTGGATTATGGCTACACCTTC. The encoded protein is CASSQPRDRVDYGYTF.

This clonotype was seen repeatedly, ten times or more. The V and J genes are TRBV2 and TRBJ2-6, with a weak D call TRBD1 (6 bases). Per germline, CDR1 SNHLY and CDR2 FYNNEI. The CDR3 totals 16 residues. V lost 6 bases and J lost 2, with 14 bases in between. CDR3 coding DNA: TGTGCCAGCAGCGGACCACAGGGCACTGGGGCCAACGTCCTGACTTTC. Its protein product is CASSGPQGTGANVLTF.

This clonotype was detected a few times. The V call is TRBV2, the J call TRBJ2-2; 8 bases are shared with TRBD1. The CDR3 extends over 15 amino acids. V was clipped by 4 bases and J by 5 bases; unmatched bases: 6. Germline assignment: CDR1 SNHLY and CDR2 FYNNEI. The CDR3 loop is CASSVSGGWTGELFF. The CDR3 bases are TGTGCCAGCAGTGTTTCAGGGGGCTGGACCGGGGAGCTGTTTTTT.

The V and J genes are TRBV6-2 or TRBV6-3 and TRBJ2-5; 9 nucleotides align to TRBD1. Germline-derived CDR1 and CDR2 are MNHEY and SVGEGT. The CDR3 runs to 16 residues. With 0 bases clipped from V and 5 bases from J, the junction kept 7 bases outside the gene matches. CDR3 coding DNA: TGTGCCAGCAGTTACTCATGGACAGGGGCGGGGGAGACCCAGTACTTC. Translation gives CASSYSWTGAGETQYF.

V gene TRBV7-8 combines with J gene TRBJ2-7; D gene unclear. V dropped 4 bases and J dropped 0 bases, with 13 bases sitting between them. The CDR3 consists of 15 residues. Germline V lookup: CDR1 SGHVS, CDR2 FQNEAQ. This CDR3 is CASSSPYLNSYEQYF. CDR3 DNA: TGTGCCAGCAGCTCTCCATATCTGAACTCCTACGAGCAGTACTTC.